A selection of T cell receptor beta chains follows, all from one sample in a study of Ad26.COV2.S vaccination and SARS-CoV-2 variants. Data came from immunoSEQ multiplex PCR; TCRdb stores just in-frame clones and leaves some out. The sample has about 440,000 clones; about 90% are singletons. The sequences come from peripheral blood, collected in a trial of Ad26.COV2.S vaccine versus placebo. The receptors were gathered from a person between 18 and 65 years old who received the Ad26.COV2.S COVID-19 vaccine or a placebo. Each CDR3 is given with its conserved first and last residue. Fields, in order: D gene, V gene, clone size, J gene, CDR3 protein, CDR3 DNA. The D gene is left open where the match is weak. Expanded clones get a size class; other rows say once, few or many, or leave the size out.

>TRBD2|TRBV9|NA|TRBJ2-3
CASSESSGSGTDTQYF
TGTGCCAGCAGCGAGAGTAGCGGGAGTGGCACAGATACGCAGTATTTT
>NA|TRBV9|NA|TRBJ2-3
CASSVRAGADTQYF
TGTGCCAGCAGCGTAAGGGCGGGTGCAGATACGCAGTATTTT
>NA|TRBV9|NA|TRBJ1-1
CASSPRDVSMNTEAFF
TGTGCCAGCAGCCCAAGGGACGTTAGCATGAACACTGAAGCTTTCTTT
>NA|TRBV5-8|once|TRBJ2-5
CASSSRGLGSQYF
TGTGCCAGCAGCAGCAGGGGTTTGGGGTCCCAGTACTTC
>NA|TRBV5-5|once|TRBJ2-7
CASSRTTGYEQYF
TGTGCCAGCAGCCGGACAACCGGCTACGAGCAGTACTTC
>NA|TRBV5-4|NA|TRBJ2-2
CASSLQVSNTGELFF
TGTGCCAGCAGCTTGCAGGTCTCGAACACCGGGGAGCTGTTTTTT
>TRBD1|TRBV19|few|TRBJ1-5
CASSTRDRVGNPQHF
TGTGCCAGTAGTACCAGGGACAGGGTTGGCAATCCCCAGCATTTT
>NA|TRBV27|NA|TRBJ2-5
CASSFTDKQETQYF
TGTGCCAGCAGTTTTACCGACAAGCAAGAGACCCAGTACTTC
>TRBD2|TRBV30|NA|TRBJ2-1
CAWSPGLAEPYNEQFF
TGTGCCTGGTCCCCGGGACTAGCGGAGCCGTACAATGAGCAGTTCTTC
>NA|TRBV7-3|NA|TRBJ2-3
CASTPGRGEGTQYF
TGTGCCAGTACACCGGGCCGGGGTGAGGGTACGCAGTATTTT
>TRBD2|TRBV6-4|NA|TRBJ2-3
CASTRREGLDTQYF
TGTGCCAGCACCCGCCGGGAGGGCCTAGATACGCAGTATTTT
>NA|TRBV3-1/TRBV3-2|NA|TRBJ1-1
CASSPPGRWGQNAEAFF
TGTGCCAGCAGCCCCCCCGGCCGTTGGGGGCAGAACGCTGAAGCTTTCTTT
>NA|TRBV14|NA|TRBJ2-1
CASSQITRVFNEQFF
TGTGCCAGCAGCCAAATTACCAGGGTATTCAATGAGCAGTTCTTC
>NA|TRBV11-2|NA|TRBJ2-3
CASSLDHRPTDTQYF
TGTGCCAGCAGCTTAGATCATCGTCCTACAGATACGCAGTATTTT
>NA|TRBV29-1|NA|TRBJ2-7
CSVSVGGLRGEQYF
TGCAGCGTCTCCGTAGGCGGTTTACGTGGCGAGCAGTACTTC
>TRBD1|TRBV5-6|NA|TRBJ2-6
CASSWGQASRANVLTF
TGTGCCAGCAGCTGGGGACAGGCGAGTAGGGCCAACGTCCTGACTTTC
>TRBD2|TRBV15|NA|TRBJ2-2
CATSGSSGRATGELFF
TGTGCCACCAGCGGTTCTAGCGGGAGGGCCACCGGGGAGCTGTTTTTT
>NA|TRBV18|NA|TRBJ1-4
CASSPRMGATNEKLFF
TGTGCCAGCTCACCCCGAATGGGTGCAACTAATGAAAAACTGTTTTTT
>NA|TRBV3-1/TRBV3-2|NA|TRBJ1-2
CASSQDQGYTF
TGTGCCAGCAGCCAAGATCAAGGCTACACCTTC
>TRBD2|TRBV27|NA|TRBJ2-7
CASSLTSGTPYEQYF
TGTGCCAGCAGCCTGACTAGCGGAACCCCCTACGAGCAGTACTTC
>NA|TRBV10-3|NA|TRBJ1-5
CAISESPGRSNQPQHF
TGTGCCATCAGTGAGTCCCCCGGTCGGAGCAATCAGCCCCAGCATTTT
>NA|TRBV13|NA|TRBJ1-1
CASSLGQYRLTEAFF
TGTGCCAGCAGCTTGGGGCAGTATAGGCTGACTGAAGCTTTCTTT
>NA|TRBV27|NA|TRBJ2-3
CASSFRTSTDTQYF
TGTGCCAGCAGTTTTCGGACTAGCACAGATACGCAGTATTTT
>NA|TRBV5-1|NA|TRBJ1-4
CASSLAQGPEKLFF
TGCGCCAGCAGCTTGGCGCAGGGCCCTGAAAAACTGTTTTTT
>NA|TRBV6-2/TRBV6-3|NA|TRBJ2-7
CASSYWEYEQYF
TGTGCCAGCAGTTACTGGGAGTACGAGCAGTACTTC
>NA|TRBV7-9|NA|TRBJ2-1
CASSPSDWSSYNEQFF
TGTGCCAGCAGCCCCTCGGACTGGAGCTCCTACAATGAGCAGTTCTTC
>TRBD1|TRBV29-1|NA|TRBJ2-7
CSAVDRNSYEQYF
TGCAGCGCCGTGGACAGGAATTCCTACGAGCAGTACTTC
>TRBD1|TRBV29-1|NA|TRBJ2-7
CSVEIGQGYEQYF
TGCAGCGTTGAAATCGGACAGGGCTACGAGCAGTACTTC
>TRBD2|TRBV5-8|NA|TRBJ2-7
CASSGQTSGRAGSYEQYF
TGTGCCAGCAGCGGCCAGACTAGCGGGAGGGCGGGGTCCTACGAGCAGTACTTC
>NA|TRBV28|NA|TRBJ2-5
CASSLSPPLRPQETQYF
TGTGCCAGCAGTTTATCCCCGCCCCTCCGGCCCCAAGAGACCCAGTACTTC
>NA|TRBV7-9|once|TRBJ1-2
CASSLAGVNYGYTF
TGTGCCAGCAGCTTAGCTGGGGTCAACTATGGCTACACCTTC
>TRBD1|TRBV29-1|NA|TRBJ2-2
CSVEDWGQGANTGELFF
TGCAGCGTTGAAGATTGGGGACAGGGGGCGAACACCGGGGAGCTGTTTTTT
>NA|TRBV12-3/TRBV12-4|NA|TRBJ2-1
CASSFRDNEQFF
TGTGCCAGCAGTTTTAGAGACAATGAGCAGTTCTTC
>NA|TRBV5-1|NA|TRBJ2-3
CASSLKDAGSPADTQYF
TGCGCCAGCAGCTTAAAGGACGCTGGATCACCCGCAGATACGCAGTATTTT